This T cell receptor beta chain appears in the sequencing data of a study of response to subunit inactivated influenza vaccine. The CDR3 is 15 residues long. Trimming took off 0 bases at V and 1 base at J, with 9 bases between the two ends. CDR1 is LGHDT and CDR2 is YNNKEL in the germline V gene (reference sequence). A single record per CDR3 protein comes from TCRdb applying MiXCR to the RT-PCR reads. The data contain about 570,000 distinct CDR3 sequences, approximately 10% of them singletons. Another study also made use of these data, one on T cells expressing NK-cell markers. That work adds: The TCR beta cDNA came from 5'RACE template switching with UMIs. Among the experiments, several used an anti-gamma-delta TCR antibody to restrict sorting to alpha-beta TCR T cells.

The TCR originated in a man aged 50 to 60 who received an inactivated influenza vaccine. Source: PBMCs from blood, taken on the day of vaccination. The chain uses TRBV3-1 and TRBJ1-2; D is unclear. The CDR3 DNA follows: TGTGCCAGCAGCCAAGAAAGGGAGAATAACTATGGCTACACCTTC. Its translation: CASSQERENNYGYTF.